This T cell receptor (beta chain) was documented in a study of T cells in Graves' hyperthyroidism and ophthalmopathy. Study-level information: Peripheral blood was taken when the disease was first diagnosed, before any treatment began.

General observations from the study: Most thyroid clonotypes expanded above 0.001 appeared in blood too.

Investigators excluded patients with uncontrolled infection, other autoimmune disease, pregnancy or lactation. The germline CDR1 and CDR2 sequences are KGHDR and SFDVKD. The CDR3 spans 17 residues. The germline V and J ends were trimmed by 0 bases and 0 bases, with 10 bases remaining between them. This clonotype turned up a few times. Its antigen remains unidentified. Template material for amplifying TCR beta CDR3 regions consisted of RNA transcripts. HTBI primers drove first-round RT-PCR of the TCR CDR3. TCRdb analysed the multiplex PCR reads with MiXCR anew, one entry per CDR3 protein. The sample contains 550,000 to 800,000 distinct CDR3 sequences, approximately 15% of which appear only once.

The receptor was derived from a man aged 50 to 60 with Graves' hyperthyroidism. What was sequenced was blood. V usage is TRBV24-1 and J usage is TRBJ2-2; D gene unclear. The CDR3 sequence is CATSDLGRTTNTGELFF. CDR3 DNA: TGTGCCACCAGTGATTTGGGCAGAACCACGAACACCGGGGAGCTGTTTTTT.